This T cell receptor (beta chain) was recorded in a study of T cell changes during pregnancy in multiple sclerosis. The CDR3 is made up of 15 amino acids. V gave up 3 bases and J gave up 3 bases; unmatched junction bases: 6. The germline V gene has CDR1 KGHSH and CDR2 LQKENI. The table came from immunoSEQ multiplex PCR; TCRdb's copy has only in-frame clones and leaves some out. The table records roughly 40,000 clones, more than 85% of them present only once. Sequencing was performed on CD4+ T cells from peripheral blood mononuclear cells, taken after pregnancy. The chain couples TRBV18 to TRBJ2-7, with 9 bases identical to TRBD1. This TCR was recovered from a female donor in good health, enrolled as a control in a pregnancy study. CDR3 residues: CASSPGQGTYYEQYF. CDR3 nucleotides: TGTGCCAGCTCACCGGGACAGGGCACCTACTACGAGCAGTACTTC.